A single sample gave rise to the 5 T cell receptor beta chains below, sequenced in a study of blood T cell repertoires in COVID-19. Using immunoSEQ multiplex PCR, the repertoire was profiled, and TCRdb retains in-frame clones only, with some absent. The sample gives 130,000 to 150,000 clones, around 81% of which show up once; around 3.1% is in the top ten. Source material: peripheral blood. The receptors were gathered from a woman aged 40 to 50 with active or convalescent COVID-19.

This clone came up once. This chain uses TRBV18 with TRBJ2-5; a possible D gene is TRBD1 (5 bases). Germline V gene data show CDR1 as KGHSH and CDR2 as LQKENI. The CDR3 totals 13 residues. Trimming pared 5 bases from V and 3 bases from J, leaving 10 bases between. In DNA, the CDR3 is TGTGCCAGCTCAACCAACAGGAAAGAGACCCAGTACTTC. Protein sequence: CASSTNRKETQYF.

This clone was detected once. V usage is TRBV29-1 and J usage is TRBJ2-7; D possibly corresponds to TRBD1 (6 bases). The CDR3 consists of 14 residues. The V gene's germline CDR1 is SQVTM and CDR2 ANQGSEA. Trimming pared 7 bases from V and 3 bases from J, leaving 19 bases between. The CDR3 sequence: CSDPGHPEDYEQYF. The DNA for the CDR3 is TGCAGCGACCCGGGACACCCAGAGGACTACGAGCAGTACTTC.

The CDR3 loop reads CASSLARVREGDTQYF. CDR3 DNA: TGCGCCAGCAGCTTGGCGCGGGTCCGCGAGGGAGATACGCAGTATTTT. The chain carries TRBV5-1 and TRBJ2-3; D might be TRBD2 (5 bases). The CDR3 is 16 residues long. CDR1 is SGHRS, CDR2 YFSETQ, per germline. Trimming shortened V by 0 bases and J by 5 bases, and 16 bases separated the two germline ends. Full variable domain (rest looked up from reference TRBV5-1 and TRBJ2-3): KAGVTQTPRYLIKTRGQQVTLSCSPISGHRSVSWYQQTPGQGLQFLFEYFSETQRNKGNFPGRFSGRQFSNSRSEMNVSTLELGDSALYLCASSLARVREGDTQYFGPGTRLTVL.

This clone was seen many times. The chain recombines TRBV7-2 with TRBJ2-2; 10 nucleotides align to TRBD1. J was trimmed by 6 bases and V by 4 bases; bases with no gene match: 8. In germline, CDR1 is SGHTA, CDR2 FQGNSA. This CDR3 contains 16 residues. CDR3 bases: TGTGCCAGCAGCTCAGGGGACAGGGGTTTCGCCGGGGAGCTGTTTTTT. It specifies CASSSGDRGFAGELFF.

This chain connects TRBV2 to TRBJ2-7; 8 nucleotides match TRBD1. The CDR3 spans 14 residues. V dropped 1 base and J dropped 6; count of bases not matched to a gene: 5. Germline assignment: CDR1 SNHLY and CDR2 FYNNEI. DNA for the CDR3: TGTGCCAGCAGTGAAGAAGTGACAGGGGCCGAGCAGTACTTC. Its translation is CASSEEVTGAEQYF.